The rows below give T cell receptor beta chains drawn from one sample of a study of T cells in Graves' hyperthyroidism and ophthalmopathy. One entry per CDR3 protein, called by TCRdb with MiXCR from the multiplex PCR reads. The table lists around 480,000 distinct CDR3 sequences, 13% to 15% of them singletons. Sequences were obtained from blood. The receptor source for this set is a woman in her late teens or twenties with Graves' hyperthyroidism. CDR3s include the opening cysteine and the closing phenylalanine or tryptophan. D genes are given only for firm matches. Where a row states a size, it is once, few, many or the class of an expanded clone; other rows omit it.

-	TRBJ2-1	many	TRBV14	TGTGCCAGCAGCCAAGACCTAGCGTACAATGAGCAGTTCTTC	CASSQDLAYNEQFF
-	TRBJ2-1	-	TRBV9	TGTGCCAGCAGCGACAGGTACTACAATGAGCAGTTCTTC	CASSDRYYNEQFF
-	TRBJ1-1	many	TRBV11-1	TGTGCCACCGAATTCGGAGTGAACACTGAAGCTTTCTTT	CATEFGVNTEAFF
-	TRBJ2-1	many	TRBV2	TGTGCCAGCAGTGTAGGACTATACAATGAGCAGTTCTTC	CASSVGLYNEQFF
-	TRBJ2-6	few	TRBV3-1	TGTGCCAGCAGCCAACTAGGACAAGGGTACTCTGGGGCCAACGTCCTGACTTTC	CASSQLGQGYSGANVLTF
-	TRBJ2-3	once	TRBV3-1	TGTGCCAGCAGCCCGGGAGGGACAGGCACAGATACGCAGTATTTT	CASSPGGTGTDTQYF
TRBD1	TRBJ2-1	many	TRBV29-1	TGCAGCTGGGACAGATCCTACAATGAGCAGTTCTTC	CSWDRSYNEQFF
-	TRBJ2-1	many	TRBV4-2	TGTGCCAGCCGCATAGGGAGAAATGAGCAGTTCTTC	CASRIGRNEQFF
-	TRBJ2-5	many	TRBV7-2	TGTGCCAGCAGCTTAGGAGGGATGCAAGAGACCCAGTACTTC	CASSLGGMQETQYF
-	TRBJ1-4	few	TRBV6-2/TRBV6-3	TGTGCCAGCAGTTACGGCTGGCAGGGACCCGGAGAAAAACTGTTTTTT	CASSYGWQGPGEKLFF
-	TRBJ1-1	-	TRBV19	TGTGCCAGTAGTATCCCGGGAGTGGGCACTGAAGCTTTCTTT	CASSIPGVGTEAFF
-	TRBJ2-7	few	TRBV19	TGTGCCAGTAGTATGGAGGGGGTGGTCGAGCAGTACTTC	CASSMEGVVEQYF
TRBD1	TRBJ1-1	many	TRBV28	TGTGCCAGCAGTAGACAGGGGTGGGGTGAAGCTTTCTTT	CASSRQGWGEAFF
TRBD1	TRBJ1-1	few	TRBV29-1	TGCAGCGTTTCCGGGACAGGGGGAAACACTGAAGCTTTCTTT	CSVSGTGGNTEAFF
TRBD1	TRBJ2-1	many	TRBV12-3/TRBV12-4	TGTGCCAGCAGCTCCTCGGACAGGAAATCCAACAATGAGCAGTTCTTC	CASSSSDRKSNNEQFF